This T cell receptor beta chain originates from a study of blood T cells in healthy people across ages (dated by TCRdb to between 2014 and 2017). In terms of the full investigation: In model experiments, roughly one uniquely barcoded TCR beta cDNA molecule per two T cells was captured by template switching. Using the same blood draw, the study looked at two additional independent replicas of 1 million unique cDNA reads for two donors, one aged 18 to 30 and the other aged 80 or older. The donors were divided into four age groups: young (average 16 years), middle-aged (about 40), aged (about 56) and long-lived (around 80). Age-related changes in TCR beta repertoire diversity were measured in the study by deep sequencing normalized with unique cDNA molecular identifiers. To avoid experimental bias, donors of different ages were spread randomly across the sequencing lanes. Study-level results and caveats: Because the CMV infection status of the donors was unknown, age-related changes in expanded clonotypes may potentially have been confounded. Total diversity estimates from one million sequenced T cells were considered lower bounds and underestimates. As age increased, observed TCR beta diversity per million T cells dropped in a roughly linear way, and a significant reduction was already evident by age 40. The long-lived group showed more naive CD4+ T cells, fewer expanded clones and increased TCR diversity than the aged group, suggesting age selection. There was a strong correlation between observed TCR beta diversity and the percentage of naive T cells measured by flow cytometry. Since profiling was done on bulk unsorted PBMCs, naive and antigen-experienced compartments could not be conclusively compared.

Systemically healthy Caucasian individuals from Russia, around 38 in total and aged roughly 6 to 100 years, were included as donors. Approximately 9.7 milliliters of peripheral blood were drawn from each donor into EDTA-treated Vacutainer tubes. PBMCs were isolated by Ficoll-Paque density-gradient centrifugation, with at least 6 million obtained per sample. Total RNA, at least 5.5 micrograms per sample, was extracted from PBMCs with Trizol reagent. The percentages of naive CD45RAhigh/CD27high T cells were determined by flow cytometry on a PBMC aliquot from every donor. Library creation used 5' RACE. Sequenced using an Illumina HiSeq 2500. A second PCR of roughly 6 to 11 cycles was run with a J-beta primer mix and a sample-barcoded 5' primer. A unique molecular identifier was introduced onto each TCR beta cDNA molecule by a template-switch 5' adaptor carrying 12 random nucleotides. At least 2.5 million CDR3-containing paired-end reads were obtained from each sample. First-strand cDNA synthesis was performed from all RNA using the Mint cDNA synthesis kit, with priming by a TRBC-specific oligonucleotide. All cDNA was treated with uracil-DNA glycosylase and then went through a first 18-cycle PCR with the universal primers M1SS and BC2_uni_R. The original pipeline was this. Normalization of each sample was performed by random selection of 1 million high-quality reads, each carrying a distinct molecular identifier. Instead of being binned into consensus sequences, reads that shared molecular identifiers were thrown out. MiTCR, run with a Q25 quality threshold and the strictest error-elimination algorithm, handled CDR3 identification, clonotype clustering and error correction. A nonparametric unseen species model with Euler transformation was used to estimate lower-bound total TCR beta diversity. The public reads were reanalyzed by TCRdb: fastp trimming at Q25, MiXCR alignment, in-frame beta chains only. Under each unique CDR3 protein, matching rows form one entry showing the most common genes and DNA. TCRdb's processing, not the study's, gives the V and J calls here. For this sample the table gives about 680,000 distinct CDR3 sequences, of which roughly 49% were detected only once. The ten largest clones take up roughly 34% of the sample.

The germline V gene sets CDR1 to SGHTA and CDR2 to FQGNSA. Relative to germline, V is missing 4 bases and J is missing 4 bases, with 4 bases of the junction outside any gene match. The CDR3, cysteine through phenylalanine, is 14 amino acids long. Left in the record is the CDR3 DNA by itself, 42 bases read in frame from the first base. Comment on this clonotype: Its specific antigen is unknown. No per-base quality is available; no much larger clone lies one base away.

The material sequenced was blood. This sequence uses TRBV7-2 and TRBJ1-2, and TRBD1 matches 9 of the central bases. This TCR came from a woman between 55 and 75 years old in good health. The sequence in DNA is TGTGCCAGCAGCTGGGACAGGGTGGTCTATGGCTACACCTTC. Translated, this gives CASSWDRVVYGYTF.